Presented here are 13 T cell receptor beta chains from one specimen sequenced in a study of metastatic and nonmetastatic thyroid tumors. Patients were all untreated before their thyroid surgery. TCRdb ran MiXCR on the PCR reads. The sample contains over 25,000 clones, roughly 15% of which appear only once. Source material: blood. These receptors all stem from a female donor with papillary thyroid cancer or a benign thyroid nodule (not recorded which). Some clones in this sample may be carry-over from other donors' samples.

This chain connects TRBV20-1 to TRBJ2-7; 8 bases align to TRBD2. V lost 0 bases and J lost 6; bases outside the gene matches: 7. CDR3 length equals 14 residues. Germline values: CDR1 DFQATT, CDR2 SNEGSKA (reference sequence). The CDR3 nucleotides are TGCAGTGCTAGAGAGCCAGCGGGAGTGGTCGAGCAGTACTTC. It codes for CSAREPAGVVEQYF.

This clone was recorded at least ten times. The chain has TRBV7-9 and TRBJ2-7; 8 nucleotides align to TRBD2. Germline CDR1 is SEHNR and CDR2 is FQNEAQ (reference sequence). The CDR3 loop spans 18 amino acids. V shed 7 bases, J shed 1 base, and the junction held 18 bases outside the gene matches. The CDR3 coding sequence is TGTGCCAGCACCGGGCCCTTAGCGGGATTGATAAATTCCTACGAGCAGTACTTC. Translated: CASTGPLAGLINSYEQYF.

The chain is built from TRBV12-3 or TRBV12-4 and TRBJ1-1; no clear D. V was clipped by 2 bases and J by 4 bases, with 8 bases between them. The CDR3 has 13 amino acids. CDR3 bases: TGTGCCAGCAGTTTAAAGAGGGCCACTGAAGCTTTCTTT. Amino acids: CASSLKRATEAFF.

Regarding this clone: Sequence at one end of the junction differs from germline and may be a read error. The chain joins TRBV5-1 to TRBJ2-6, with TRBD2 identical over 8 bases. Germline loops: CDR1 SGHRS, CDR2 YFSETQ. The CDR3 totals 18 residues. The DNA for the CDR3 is TGCGCCATCAGCTTGGTCCGTCAGCGGGAGACTGGGTCCAACGTCCTGACTTTC. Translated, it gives CAISLVRQRETGSNVLTF.

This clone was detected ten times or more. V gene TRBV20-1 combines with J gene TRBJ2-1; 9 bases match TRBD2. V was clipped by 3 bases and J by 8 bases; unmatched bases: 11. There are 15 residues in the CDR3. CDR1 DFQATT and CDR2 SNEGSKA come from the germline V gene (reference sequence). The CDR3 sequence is CSASGSGRGRDEQFF. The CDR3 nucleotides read TGCAGTGCTAGCGGTAGCGGGAGAGGACGCGATGAGCAGTTCTTC.

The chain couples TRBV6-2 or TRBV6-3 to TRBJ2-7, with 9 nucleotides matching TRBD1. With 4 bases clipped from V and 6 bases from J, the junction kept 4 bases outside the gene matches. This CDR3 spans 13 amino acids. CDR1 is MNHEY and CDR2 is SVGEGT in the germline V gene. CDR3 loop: CASSFGTGSEQYF. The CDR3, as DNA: TGTGCCAGCAGTTTTGGGACAGGGTCCGAGCAGTACTTC.

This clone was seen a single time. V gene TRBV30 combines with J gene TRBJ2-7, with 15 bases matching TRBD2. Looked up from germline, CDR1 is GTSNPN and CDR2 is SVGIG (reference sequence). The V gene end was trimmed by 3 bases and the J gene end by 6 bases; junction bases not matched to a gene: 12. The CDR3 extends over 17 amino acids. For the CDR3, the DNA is TGTGCCTGGAGCGACACCCCGGGACTAGCGGGAGGCTCCGAGCAGTACTTC. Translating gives CAWSDTPGLAGGSEQYF. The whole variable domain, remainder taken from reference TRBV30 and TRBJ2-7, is SQTIHQWPATLVQPVGSPLSLECTVEGTSNPNLYWYRQAAGRGLQLLFYSVGIGQISSEVPQNLSASRPQDRQFILSSKKLLLSDSGFYLCAWSDTPGLAGGSEQYFGPGTRLTVT.

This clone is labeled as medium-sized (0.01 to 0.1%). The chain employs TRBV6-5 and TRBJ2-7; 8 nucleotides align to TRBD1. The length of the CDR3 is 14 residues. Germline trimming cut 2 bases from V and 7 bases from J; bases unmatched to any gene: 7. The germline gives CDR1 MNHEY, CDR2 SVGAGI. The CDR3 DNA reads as TGTGCCAGCAGTTACACGGACAGGGCGGGGGAGCAGTACTTC. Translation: CASSYTDRAGEQYF.

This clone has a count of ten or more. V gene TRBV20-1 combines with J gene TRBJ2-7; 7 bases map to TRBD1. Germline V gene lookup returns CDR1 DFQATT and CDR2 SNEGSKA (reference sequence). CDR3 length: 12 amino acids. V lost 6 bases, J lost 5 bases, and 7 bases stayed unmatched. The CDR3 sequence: CSALEGAHEQYF. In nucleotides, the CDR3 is TGCAGTGCCCTAGAGGGGGCACACGAGCAGTACTTC.

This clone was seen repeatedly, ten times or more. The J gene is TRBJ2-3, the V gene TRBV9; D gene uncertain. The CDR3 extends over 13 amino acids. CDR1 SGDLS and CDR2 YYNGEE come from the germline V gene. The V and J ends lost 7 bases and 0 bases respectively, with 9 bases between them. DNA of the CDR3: TGTGCCAGCTCGGGTTCTAGCACAGATACGCAGTATTTT. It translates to CASSGSSTDTQYF.

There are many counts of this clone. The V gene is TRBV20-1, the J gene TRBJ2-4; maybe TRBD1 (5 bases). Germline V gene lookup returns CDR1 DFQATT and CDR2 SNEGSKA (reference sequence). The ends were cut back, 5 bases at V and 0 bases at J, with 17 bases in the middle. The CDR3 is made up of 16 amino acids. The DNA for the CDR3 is TGCAGTGCTCCCGATGGGGCTACTCTAGCCAAAAACATTCAGTACTTC. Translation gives CSAPDGATLAKNIQYF.

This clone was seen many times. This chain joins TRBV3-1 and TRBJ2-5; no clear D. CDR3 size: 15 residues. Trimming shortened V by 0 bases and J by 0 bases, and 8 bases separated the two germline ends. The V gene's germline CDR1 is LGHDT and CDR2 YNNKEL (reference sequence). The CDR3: CASSQEGQYQETQYF. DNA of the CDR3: TGTGCCAGCAGCCAAGAAGGCCAGTACCAAGAGACCCAGTACTTC.

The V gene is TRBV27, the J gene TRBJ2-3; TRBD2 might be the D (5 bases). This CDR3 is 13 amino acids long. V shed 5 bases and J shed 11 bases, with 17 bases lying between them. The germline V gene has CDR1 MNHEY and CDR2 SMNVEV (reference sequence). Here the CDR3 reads CASSPSGLGKQYF. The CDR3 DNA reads TGTGCCAGCAGTCCGTCCGGACTGGGTAAGCAGTATTTT.